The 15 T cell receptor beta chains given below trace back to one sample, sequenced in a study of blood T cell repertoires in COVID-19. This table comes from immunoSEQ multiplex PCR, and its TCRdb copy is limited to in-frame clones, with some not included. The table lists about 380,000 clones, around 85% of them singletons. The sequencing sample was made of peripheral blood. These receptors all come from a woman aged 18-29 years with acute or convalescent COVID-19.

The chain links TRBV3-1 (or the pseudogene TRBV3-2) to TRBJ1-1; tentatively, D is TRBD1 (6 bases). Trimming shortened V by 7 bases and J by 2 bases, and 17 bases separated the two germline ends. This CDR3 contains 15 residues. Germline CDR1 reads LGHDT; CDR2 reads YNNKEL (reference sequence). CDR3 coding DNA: TGTGCCAGCACCGTAAGGGGGGGAGGAAACACTGAAGCTTTCTTT. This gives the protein CASTVRGGGNTEAFF.

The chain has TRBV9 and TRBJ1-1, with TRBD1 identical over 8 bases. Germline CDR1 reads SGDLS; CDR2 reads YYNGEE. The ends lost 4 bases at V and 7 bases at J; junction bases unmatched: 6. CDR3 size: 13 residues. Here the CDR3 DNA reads TGTGCCAGCAGCCGGAACAGGGGGGATGAAGCTTTCTTT. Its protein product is CASSRNRGDEAFF.

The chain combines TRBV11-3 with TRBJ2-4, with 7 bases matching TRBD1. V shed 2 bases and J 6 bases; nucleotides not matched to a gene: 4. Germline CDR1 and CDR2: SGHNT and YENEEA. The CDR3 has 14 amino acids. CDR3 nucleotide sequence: TGTGCCAGCAGCTTACGGGGACAGCCAAACATTCAGTACTTC. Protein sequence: CASSLRGQPNIQYF.

The DNA for the CDR3 is TGTGCCAGCAGCTCGGACAGGGAGTTGTACGAGCAGTACTTC. It translates to CASSSDRELYEQYF. This chain uses TRBV5-5 with TRBJ2-7; 8 nucleotides align to TRBD1. The CDR3 has 14 amino acids. The V and J ends lost 3 bases and 4 bases, in that order; junction bases with no gene match: 6. Germline CDR1 and CDR2: SGHKS and YYEKEE (reference sequence).

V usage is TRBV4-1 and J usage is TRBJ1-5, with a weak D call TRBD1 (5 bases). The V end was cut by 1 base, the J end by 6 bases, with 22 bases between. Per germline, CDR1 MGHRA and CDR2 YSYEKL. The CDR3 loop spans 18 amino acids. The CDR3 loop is CASSQAAGLEGTGQPQHF. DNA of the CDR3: TGCGCCAGCAGCCAAGCCGCGGGACTGGAGGGAACCGGTCAGCCCCAGCATTTT.

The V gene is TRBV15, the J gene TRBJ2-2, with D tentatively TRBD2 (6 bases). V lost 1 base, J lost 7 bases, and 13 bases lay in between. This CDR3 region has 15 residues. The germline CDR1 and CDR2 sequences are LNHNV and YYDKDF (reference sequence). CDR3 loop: CATSRVDGGRGELFF. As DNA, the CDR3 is TGTGCCACCAGCAGAGTTGACGGGGGACGCGGGGAGCTGTTTTTT.

DNA of the CDR3: TGTGCCAGCAGCGAACAGGGGGCCAGAACTGAAGCTTTCTTT. Residues: CASSEQGARTEAFF. The chain has TRBV9 and TRBJ1-1; 9 bases fit TRBD1. In germline, CDR1 is SGDLS, CDR2 YYNGEE. J was trimmed by 5 bases and V by 3 bases; bases with no gene match: 5. The CDR3 is 14 amino acids.

The CDR3 DNA sequence: TGTGCCAGCAGCCAAGGGACAGGGGGGCGCCTTGGGGCCAACGTCCTGACTTTC. Encoded protein: CASSQGTGGRLGANVLTF. This chain links TRBV3-1 (or the pseudogene TRBV3-2) with TRBJ2-6; 10 bases fit TRBD1. This CDR3 has 18 residues. Germline CDR1 LGHDT, CDR2 YNNKEL (reference sequence). The J segment lost 3 bases and the V segment lost 1 base, leaving 6 bases of the junction unmatched.

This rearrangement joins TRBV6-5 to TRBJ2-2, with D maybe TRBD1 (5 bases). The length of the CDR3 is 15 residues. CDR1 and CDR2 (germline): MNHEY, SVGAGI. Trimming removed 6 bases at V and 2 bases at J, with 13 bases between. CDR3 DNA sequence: TGTGCCAGCAGCCGGACCAGGGTTAACACCGGGGAGCTGTTTTTT. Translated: CASSRTRVNTGELFF.

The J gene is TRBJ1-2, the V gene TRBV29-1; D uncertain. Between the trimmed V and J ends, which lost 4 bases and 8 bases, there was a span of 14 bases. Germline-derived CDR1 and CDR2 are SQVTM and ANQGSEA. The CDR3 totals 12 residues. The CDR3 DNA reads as TGCAGCGTTGTTGGAGGTTTCGAAGGCTACACCTTC. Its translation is CSVVGGFEGYTF.

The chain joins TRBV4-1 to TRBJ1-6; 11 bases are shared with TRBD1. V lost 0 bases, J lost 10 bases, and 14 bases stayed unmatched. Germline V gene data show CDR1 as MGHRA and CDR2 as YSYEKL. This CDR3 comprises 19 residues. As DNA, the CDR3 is TGCGCCAGCAGCCAAGAAAAAGGGAAGGACAGGGGGCCTAGATCACCCCTCCACTTT. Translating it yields CASSQEKGKDRGPRSPLHF.

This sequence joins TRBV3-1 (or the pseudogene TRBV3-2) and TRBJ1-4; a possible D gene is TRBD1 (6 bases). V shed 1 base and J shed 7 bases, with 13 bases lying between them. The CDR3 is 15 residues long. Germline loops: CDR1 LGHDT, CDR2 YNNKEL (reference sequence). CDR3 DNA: TGTGCCAGCAGCCAAGCGGGGGGGCTCGGTGAAAAACTGTTTTTT. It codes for CASSQAGGLGEKLFF.

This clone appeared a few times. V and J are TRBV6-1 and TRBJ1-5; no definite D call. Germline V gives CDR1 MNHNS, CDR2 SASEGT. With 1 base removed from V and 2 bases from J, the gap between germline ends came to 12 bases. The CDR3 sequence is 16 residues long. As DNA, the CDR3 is TGTGCCAGCAGTGAAGTATACGGTTATGGCAATCAGCCCCAGCATTTT. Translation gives CASSEVYGYGNQPQHF.

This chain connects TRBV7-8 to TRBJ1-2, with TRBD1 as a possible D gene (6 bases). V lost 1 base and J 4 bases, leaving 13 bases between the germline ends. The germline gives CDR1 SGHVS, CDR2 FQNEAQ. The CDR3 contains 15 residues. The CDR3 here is CASSLGLGQFYGYTF. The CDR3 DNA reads TGTGCCAGCAGCTTAGGCTTAGGACAGTTCTATGGCTACACCTTC.

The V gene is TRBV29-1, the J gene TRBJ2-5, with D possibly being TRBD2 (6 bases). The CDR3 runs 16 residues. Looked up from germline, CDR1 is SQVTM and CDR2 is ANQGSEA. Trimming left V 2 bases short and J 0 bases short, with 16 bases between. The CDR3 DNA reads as TGCAGCGTTGAAAGGGGAGGACTCACGTACCAAGAGACCCAGTACTTC. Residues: CSVERGGLTYQETQYF.